This T cell receptor (beta chain) stems from a study of T-cell memory formation after mild COVID-19. Study-level information: TCR clustering was largely donor specific.

Whole-study findings and limits: Among clones contracting day 15 to 85, CD4/CD8 was balanced, whereas later expanders leaned CD4+. CD4+ contracting clones lay mainly in CM and EM, CD8+ ones in EMRA.

Constant-segment-primed 5'RACE gave TCR alpha and TCR beta cDNA libraries with sample barcodes and UMIs. TCRdb used MiXCR to reprocess the 5' RACE reads, holding one entry per CDR3 protein. The data show around 200,000 distinct CDR3 sequences, approximately 17% seen once. The V gene's germline CDR1 is SGDLS and CDR2 YYNGEE. After removal of 4 bases from V and 4 bases from J, the junction contained 13 bases not matched to a gene. CDR3 size: 17 residues. This clonotype was counted at least ten times. Its antigen is not known. Sample: PBMCs or a T cell subset sorted from them (not recorded which). V and J are TRBV9 and TRBJ2-1; TRBD2 agrees at 8 bases. The sequence came from a man aged 18-30 years who had mild COVID-19 (a few samples of this study predate the infection). Cell type and time point are not known. For the CDR3, the DNA is TGTGCCAGCAGCCCCGGAGGAGTCGGCGGGGGGTACAATGAGCAGTTCTTC. Translation gives CASSPGGVGGGYNEQFF. Looking up the rest from reference TRBV9 and TRBJ2-1 gives the full variable domain: DSGVTQTPKHLITATGQRVTLRCSPRSGDLSVYWYQQSLDQGLQFLIQYYNGEERAKGNILERFSAQQFPDLHSELNLSSLELGDSALYFCASSPGGVGGGYNEQFFGPGTRLTVL.